This T cell receptor (beta chain) came from a study of shared clonotypes between healthy human individuals. Study-wide results and limits: Some clonotypes were shared by all four sorted-subset donors, while others were not shared. The non-shared ones had lower generation probabilities than the shared ones.

A remark on this clone: Its antigen is not identified.

The table came from immunoSEQ multiplex PCR; TCRdb's copy has only in-frame clones and leaves some out. The sample records millions of clones, approximately 92% being singletons. The study enrolled healthy HIV-negative adults without recent acute infections or vaccinations as donors. Every donor was a Caucasian adult from Nashville, Tennessee. CD45RA+ naive and CD45RA-negative memory subsets were separated from CD4+ cells. Germline V CDR1 and CDR2: LGHNA, YSLEER. The CDR3 length is 17 residues. With 5 bases removed from V and 3 bases from J, the gap between germline ends came to 23 bases. This clonotype was sampled from a man aged 18 to 35 in good health. The source material was naive CD4+ T cells sorted from blood. Subset specified: CD45RA+ positively selected. The chain has TRBV4-3 and TRBJ2-7; D is unclear. CDR3 nucleotides: TGCGCCAGCAGCAGGGCAGTTTTCTCAGCAAAAGACTACGAGCAGTACTTC. Protein: CASSRAVFSAKDYEQYF.